This TCR beta chain stems from a study of blood T cells in healthy people across ages. Regarding the study as a whole: Comparison with aged donors showed that long-lived donors had more naive CD4+ cells and higher diversity. Unsorted PBMC input precluded a conclusive naive versus antigen-experienced comparison.

A second roughly 6 to 11 cycle PCR used barcoded and J-beta primers. With 12 random nucleotides, a template-switch adaptor tagged each individual cDNA molecule. TCRdb recomputed calls from the 5' RACE reads with MiXCR, one row per CDR3 protein. Altogether about 1.4 million distinct CDR3 sequences are present, around 59% being singletons, with the ten largest covering 6.7%. In regard to this clonotype: Its target is not known.

This CDR3 contains 15 residues. J gave up 2 bases and V 3 bases, and 4 bases lay outside the gene matches. CDR1 is SGHTA, CDR2 FQGNSA, per germline. The sequencing sample was made of blood. This receptor was taken from a man in his late teens or twenties in good health. This chain uses TRBV7-2 with TRBJ2-3; 8 bases match TRBD2. CDR3 sequence reads: CASSFSSGNTDTQYF. The CDR3 nucleotides are TGTGCCAGCAGCTTCAGTAGCGGGAACACAGATACGCAGTATTTT.